A single T cell receptor beta chain is shown here with its context. The sample belongs to a study of blood T cell repertoires in COVID-19. The wider study: Material from acute and convalescent COVID-19 was sourced from the United States, Italy and Spain.

V lost 1 base, J lost 8 bases, and 14 bases stayed unmatched. The CDR3 is 17 amino acids. Per the germline V gene, CDR1 is KGHSH and CDR2 is LQKENI. Study processing details: Scientists estimated how many nucleated cells there were by amplifying reference gene primers. Profiling relied on immunoSEQ multiplex PCR, and the TCRdb table lists in-frame clones only, not all of them. The DNA gave D and trimming, while V, J and clone size come from that table. The sample comprises 200,000 to 250,000 clones, 83% of which are singletons, and about 1.3% rests with the top ten. This TCR was recovered from a woman aged 30 to 39 with COVID-19, enrolled during active disease. The specimen was peripheral blood. The chain links TRBV18 to TRBJ1-2; 9 bases fit TRBD1. The CDR3 sequence: CASSPLPSGDRVGGYTF. The CDR3 DNA is TGTGCCAGCTCACCACTCCCCTCGGGGGACAGGGTAGGCGGCTACACCTTC.